The text below deals with one T cell receptor beta chain. This entry comes from a study of blood T cell repertoires in COVID-19. The overall study: Both acute and convalescent COVID-19 samples were obtained from the United States, Italy and Spain. Sources were T cells, B-cell-depleted T cells, or PBMCs; the material itself was cDNA or gDNA.

V was cut by 2 bases and J by 5 bases, with 6 bases left in between. The CDR3 is 12 residues long. Authors' data handling: Quantification of nucleated cells was approximated via reference gene primer amplification. Some clones are missing from TCRdb's copy, which holds only in-frame ones; the method was immunoSEQ multiplex PCR. That table supplies the V and J calls and clone size; D and trimming were determined from the DNA. The repertoire consists of 150,000 to 200,000 clones, with 87% occurring once and the leading ten covering 5%. The J gene is TRBJ2-5, the V gene TRBV12-3 or TRBV12-4; D gene uncertain. This receptor was obtained from a human donor in a cohort sampled during active COVID-19. Source material: peripheral blood. In DNA form, the CDR3 reads TGTGCCAGCAGTTTATCTGTGGAGACCCAGTACTTC. It specifies CASSLSVETQYF.